One sample yielded the 12 T cell receptor beta chains listed below, sequenced in a study of blood T cell repertoires in COVID-19. Repertoires were generated with immunoSEQ multiplex PCR, while TCRdb's copy carries only in-frame clones and drops some. The table shows about 120,000 clones, with 90% occurring only once. The sample consisted of peripheral blood. The origin of the receptors is a human donor with active COVID-19. The donor label of this sample is uncertain.

The CDR3 sequence is CASSYEGNTEAFF. The CDR3 DNA is TGTGCCAGCAGTTACGAGGGGAACACTGAAGCTTTCTTT. The rearrangement links TRBV6-6 to TRBJ1-1; the D is unclear. Germline-derived CDR1 and CDR2 are MNHNY and SVGAGI (reference sequence). V shed 2 bases and J shed 1 base, with 5 bases lying between them. CDR3 length equals 13 residues.

The chain links TRBV15 to TRBJ2-1; D is undetermined. V gave up 7 bases and J gave up 2 bases, with 12 bases separating them. This CDR3 region has 14 residues. CDR1 is LNHNV, CDR2 YYDKDF, per germline (reference sequence). Here the CDR3 DNA reads TGTGCCACCAAGGAAGAGGCAACCTACAATGAGCAGTTCTTC. It codes for CATKEEATYNEQFF. The complete variable domain, with remaining parts taken from reference TRBV15 and TRBJ2-1, reads DAMVIQNPRYQVTQFGKPVTLSCSQTLNHNVMYWYQQKSSQAPKLLFHYYDKDFNNEADTPDNFQSRRPNTSFCFLDIRSPGLGDTAMYLCATKEEATYNEQFFGPGTRLTVL.

With regard to this clone: Relative to the germline gene, one junction end is altered; a read error may explain this. The chain links TRBV7-7 to TRBJ2-7; 7 nucleotides agree with TRBD1. The CDR3 runs 15 residues. Germline V gene data show CDR1 as SSHAT and CDR2 as FNYEAQ (reference sequence). The CDR3 region is CASSLRTGPAYEQYF. The CDR3 bases are TGTGCTAGCAGCCTCCGGACAGGCCCAGCCTACGAGCAGTACTTC.

This clone was seen a few times. The rearrangement uses TRBV6-6 and TRBJ1-2; TRBD1 agrees at 8 bases. V shed 0 bases, J shed 3 bases, and the junction held 6 bases outside the gene matches. Germline V gene lookup returns CDR1 MNHNY and CDR2 SVGAGI (reference sequence). This CDR3 is built from 16 residues. CDR3 bases: TGTGCCAGCAGTTACTCCCGACAGGGGATATACTATGGCTACACCTTC. This sequence encodes CASSYSRQGIYYGYTF.

This clone appeared a single time. The J gene is TRBJ2-1, the V gene TRBV20-1; a possible D gene is TRBD1 (6 bases). This CDR3 spans 10 amino acids. The ends were cut back, 7 bases at V and 9 bases at J, with 10 bases in the middle. Germline CDR1 reads DFQATT; CDR2 reads SNEGSKA (reference sequence). The CDR3 protein is CSGGQGEQFF. In DNA form, the CDR3 reads TGCAGTGGGGGGCAAGGTGAGCAGTTCTTC.

V is TRBV25-1 and J is TRBJ2-7; 8 bases are shared with TRBD2. Germline CDR1 reads MGHDK; CDR2 reads SYGVNS. The CDR3 is 15 residues long. With V trimmed by 4 bases and J by 0 bases, 5 bases remained unmatched. For the CDR3, the DNA is TGTGCCAGCAGTGCCTATAGCGGGGACTCCTACGAGCAGTACTTC. Residues: CASSAYSGDSYEQYF.

The CDR3: CASSSTSGGAYEQYF. DNA for the CDR3: TGTGCCAGCAGCTCCACTAGCGGGGGGGCATACGAGCAGTACTTC. This rearrangement joins TRBV7-2 to TRBJ2-7; 13 bases are a match to TRBD2. The germline CDR1 and CDR2 sequences are SGHTA and FQGNSA. The ends lost 4 bases at V and 4 bases at J; junction bases unmatched: 4. The CDR3 extends over 15 amino acids.

V gene TRBV19 combines with J gene TRBJ2-1; 10 bases are a match to TRBD2. Germline V gene lookup returns CDR1 LNHDA and CDR2 SQIVND (reference sequence). Trimming cost V 4 bases and J 8 bases; bases outside gene matches: 11. CDR3 length: 16 residues. CDR3 sequence (DNA): TGTGCCAGTAGTACCCCGAAGACTAGCGGGTCTGATGAGCAGTTCTTC. Translating it yields CASSTPKTSGSDEQFF.

This clone was detected only once. The chain is built from TRBV6-5 and TRBJ1-1; D unclear. CDR1 and CDR2 from the germline V gene are MNHEY and SVGAGI. The germline V and J ends were trimmed by 5 bases and 1 base, with 8 bases remaining between them. The CDR3 totals 13 residues. The CDR3 spells CASSRRQNTEAFF. CDR3 DNA sequence: TGTGCCAGCAGTAGGCGACAGAACACTGAAGCTTTCTTT.

The rearrangement joins TRBV5-8 to TRBJ1-5; D is unclear. V gave up 6 bases and J gave up 5 bases, with 9 bases separating them. The V gene's germline CDR1 is SGHTS and CDR2 YDEGEE. The CDR3 is 12 residues long. The CDR3 coding sequence is TGTGCCAGCACAATACTAGATCAGCCCCAGCATTTT. The encoded protein is CASTILDQPQHF. Full variable domain (rest looked up from reference TRBV5-8 and TRBJ1-5): EAGVTQSPTHLIKTRGQQATLRCSPISGHTSVYWYQQALGLGLQFLLWYDEGEERNRGNFPPRFSGRQFPNYSSELNVNALELEDSALYLCASTILDQPQHFGDGTRLSIL.

The genes are TRBV6-5 and TRBJ2-3, with 8 bases that match TRBD1. J was trimmed by 1 base and V by 5 bases; bases with no gene match: 5. The germline gives CDR1 MNHEY, CDR2 SVGAGI. The CDR3 covers 15 residues. The CDR3 protein is CASSRPGQGTDTQYF. The CDR3 nucleotides are TGTGCCAGCAGTCGACCGGGACAGGGCACAGATACGCAGTATTTT.

The gene calls are TRBV12-3 or TRBV12-4 and TRBJ2-5; D gene uncertain. This CDR3 comprises 11 residues. Trimming pared 7 bases from V and 5 bases from J, leaving 8 bases between. The CDR3 here is CASMSFETQYF. CDR3 in DNA: TGTGCCAGCATGAGTTTTGAGACCCAGTACTTC.